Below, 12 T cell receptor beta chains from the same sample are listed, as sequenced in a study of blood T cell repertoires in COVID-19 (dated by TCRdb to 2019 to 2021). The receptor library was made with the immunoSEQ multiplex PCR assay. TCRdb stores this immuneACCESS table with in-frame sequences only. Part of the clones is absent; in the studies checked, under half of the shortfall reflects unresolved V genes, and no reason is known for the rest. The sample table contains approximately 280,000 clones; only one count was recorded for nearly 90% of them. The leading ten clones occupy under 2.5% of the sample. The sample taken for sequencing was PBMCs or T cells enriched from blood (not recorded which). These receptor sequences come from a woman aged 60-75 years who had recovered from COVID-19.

The CDR3: CACTGGWNQPQHF. In DNA form, the CDR3 reads TGTGCCTGTACAGGGGGCTGGAATCAGCCCCAGCATTTT. The V call is TRBV28, the J call TRBJ1-5; 9 nucleotides match TRBD1. Trimming removed 11 bases from V and 4 bases from J; junction bases left unmatched: 6. Germline CDR1 and CDR2: MDHEN and SYDVKM. This CDR3 has 13 amino acids.

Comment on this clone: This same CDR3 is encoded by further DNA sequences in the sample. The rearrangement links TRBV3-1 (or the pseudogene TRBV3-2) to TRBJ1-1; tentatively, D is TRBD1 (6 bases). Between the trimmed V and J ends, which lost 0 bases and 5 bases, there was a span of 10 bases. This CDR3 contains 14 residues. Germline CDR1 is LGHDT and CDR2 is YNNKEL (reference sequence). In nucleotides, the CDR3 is TGTGCCAGCAGCCAAGACAGGGGTCGGACTGAAGCTTTCTTT. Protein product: CASSQDRGRTEAFF.

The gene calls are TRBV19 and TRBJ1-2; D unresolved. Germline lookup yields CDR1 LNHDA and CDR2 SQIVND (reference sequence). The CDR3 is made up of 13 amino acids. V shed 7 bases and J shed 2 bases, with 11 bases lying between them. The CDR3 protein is CASINSVNYGYTF. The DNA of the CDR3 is TGTGCCAGTATTAATAGCGTCAACTATGGCTACACCTTC. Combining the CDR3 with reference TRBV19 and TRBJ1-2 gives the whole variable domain DGGITQSPKYLFRKEGQNVTLSCEQNLNHDAMYWYRQDPGQGLRLIYYSQIVNDFQKGDIAEGYSVSREKKESFPLTVTSAQKNPTAFYLCASINSVNYGYTFGSGTRLTVV.

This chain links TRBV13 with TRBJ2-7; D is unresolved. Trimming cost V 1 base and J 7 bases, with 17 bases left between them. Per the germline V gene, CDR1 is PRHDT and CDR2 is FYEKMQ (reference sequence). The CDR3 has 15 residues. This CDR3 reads CASSLESELPREQYF. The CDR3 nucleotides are TGTGCCAGCAGCTTAGAGTCGGAGCTGCCGAGGGAGCAGTACTTC.

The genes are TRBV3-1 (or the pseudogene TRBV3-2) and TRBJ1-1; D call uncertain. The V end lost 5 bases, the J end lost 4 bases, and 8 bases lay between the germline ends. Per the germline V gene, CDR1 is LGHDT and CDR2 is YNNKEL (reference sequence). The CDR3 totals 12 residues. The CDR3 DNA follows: TGTGCCAGCAGCACAGAATCCACTGAAGCTTTCTTT. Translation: CASSTESTEAFF.

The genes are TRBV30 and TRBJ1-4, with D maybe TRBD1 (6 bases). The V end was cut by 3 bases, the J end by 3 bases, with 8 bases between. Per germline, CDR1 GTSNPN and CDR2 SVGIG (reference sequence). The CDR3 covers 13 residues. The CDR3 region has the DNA TGTGCCTGGAGAGGACAGCCTAATGAAAAACTGTTTTTT. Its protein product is CAWRGQPNEKLFF.

The CDR3 loop reads CASSTDRNTGELFF. The CDR3 region has the DNA TGTGCCAGCTCCACGGACAGGAACACCGGGGAGCTGTTTTTT. The chain couples TRBV3-1 (or the pseudogene TRBV3-2) to TRBJ2-2; possible D gene TRBD1, 6 bases. V was trimmed by 8 bases and J by 1 base, leaving 11 bases between them. CDR1 is LGHDT and CDR2 is YNNKEL in the germline V gene (reference sequence). This CDR3 is 14 amino acids long.

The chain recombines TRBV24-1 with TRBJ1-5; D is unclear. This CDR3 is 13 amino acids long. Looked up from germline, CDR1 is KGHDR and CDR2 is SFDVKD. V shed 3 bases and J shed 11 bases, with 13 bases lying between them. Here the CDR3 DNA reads TGTGCCACCAGTGATCGTCAGGTCTTGACCCAGCATTTT. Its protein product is CATSDRQVLTQHF.

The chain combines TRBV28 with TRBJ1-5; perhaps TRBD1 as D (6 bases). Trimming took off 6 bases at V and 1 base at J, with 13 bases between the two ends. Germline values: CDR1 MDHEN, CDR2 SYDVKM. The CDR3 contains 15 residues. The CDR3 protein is CASRHRDWSNQPQHF. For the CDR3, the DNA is TGTGCCAGCAGGCACAGGGATTGGAGCAATCAGCCCCAGCATTTT. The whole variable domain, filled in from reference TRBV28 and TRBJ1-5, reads DVKVTQSSRYLVKRTGEKVFLECVQDMDHENMFWYRQDPGLGLRLIYFSYDVKMKEKGDIPEGYSVSREKKERFSLILESASTNQTSMYLCASRHRDWSNQPQHFGDGTRLSIL.

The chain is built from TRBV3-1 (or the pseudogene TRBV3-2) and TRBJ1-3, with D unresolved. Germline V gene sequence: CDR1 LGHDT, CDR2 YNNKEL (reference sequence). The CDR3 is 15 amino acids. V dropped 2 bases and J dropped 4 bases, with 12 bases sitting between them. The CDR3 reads CASSQLEVKGNTIYF. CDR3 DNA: TGTGCCAGCAGCCAATTAGAGGTGAAGGGAAACACCATATATTTT.

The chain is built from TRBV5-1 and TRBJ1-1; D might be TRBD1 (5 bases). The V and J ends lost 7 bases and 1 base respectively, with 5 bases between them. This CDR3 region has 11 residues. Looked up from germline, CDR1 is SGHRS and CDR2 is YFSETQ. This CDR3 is CASQGNTEAFF. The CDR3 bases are TGCGCCAGCCAGGGGAACACTGAAGCTTTCTTT.

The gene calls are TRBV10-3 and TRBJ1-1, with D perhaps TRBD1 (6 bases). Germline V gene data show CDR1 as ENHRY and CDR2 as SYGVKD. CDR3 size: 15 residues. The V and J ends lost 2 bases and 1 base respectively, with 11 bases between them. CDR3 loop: CAISEAQTGNTEAFF. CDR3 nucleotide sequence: TGTGCCATCAGTGAGGCCCAGACAGGGAACACTGAAGCTTTCTTT.